This passage covers 5 T cell receptor beta chains from one sample sequenced in a study of blood T cells in healthy people across ages. PCR was performed a second time for about 7 to 12 cycles using a sample-barcoded 5' primer and a J-beta primer mix. In TCRdb, the 5' RACE reads were re-called with MiXCR into one record per CDR3 protein. The sample shows about 780,000 distinct CDR3 sequences, less than 60% of them seen only once. The sequenced material came from blood. These receptors all stem from a man older than 75 in good health.

This clonotype appeared many times. The chain is built from TRBV27 and TRBJ2-1; D gene uncertain. Trimming removed 5 bases from V and 7 bases from J, with 12 bases in between. The germline V gene encodes CDR1 MNHEY and CDR2 SMNVEV (reference sequence). The CDR3 is 13 residues long. CDR3 loop: CASSAVLGNEQFF. CDR3 DNA sequence: TGTGCCAGCAGTGCGGTGCTGGGTAATGAGCAGTTCTTC.

V is TRBV19 and J is TRBJ2-7; maybe TRBD2 (6 bases). Germline V gene data show CDR1 as LNHDA and CDR2 as SQIVND (reference sequence). V was trimmed by 5 bases and J by 8 bases, leaving 10 bases between them. This CDR3 is built from 11 residues. This chain's CDR3 is CASSFGTQQYF. The CDR3 DNA is TGTGCCAGTAGTTTCGGGACTCAGCAGTACTTC.

The gene calls are TRBV29-1 and TRBJ1-1; TRBD1 might be the D (6 bases). V lost 4 bases, J lost 1 base, and 13 bases lay in between. The CDR3 covers 14 residues. From germline, CDR1 is SQVTM and CDR2 ANQGSEA. CDR3 nucleotide sequence: TGCAGCGTTGTACGTGACAGGACGAACACTGAAGCTTTCTTT. Its protein is CSVVRDRTNTEAFF.

The chain has TRBV20-1 and TRBJ2-1; weak D call: TRBD2 (6 bases). The length of the CDR3 is 12 residues. Germline CDR1 DFQATT, CDR2 SNEGSKA (reference sequence). V was pared by 0 bases and J by 9 bases, with 9 bases between. Here the CDR3 DNA reads TGCAGTGCTAGAGATGGGGGAGGTGAGCAGTTCTTC. This gives the protein CSARDGGGEQFF.

The chain carries TRBV4-2 and TRBJ2-3; 7 bases align to TRBD2. V was pared by 0 bases and J by 3 bases, with 9 bases of the junction left unmatched. This CDR3 has 17 residues. Germline V gene data show CDR1 as LGHNA and CDR2 as YNFKEQ. CDR3 region: CASSQDKAGEVTDTQYF. In DNA, the CDR3 is TGTGCCAGCAGCCAAGATAAGGCGGGAGAGGTGACAGATACGCAGTATTTT.